The clone carrying this T cell receptor (beta chain) was seen only a few times. This record belongs to a study of blood T cells in healthy people across ages. Drawing of peripheral blood yielded 8.5 to 10 milliliters from each donor. V was pared by 4 bases and J by 3 bases, with 15 bases of the junction left unmatched. The length of the CDR3 is 17 residues. CDR1 is LGHDT, CDR2 YNNKEL, per germline (reference sequence). Next came a second PCR, run for roughly 6 to 11 cycles, which used a sample-barcoded 5' primer along with a J-beta primer mix. TCRdb re-derived calls from the 5' RACE reads in MiXCR, one entry per CDR3 protein. The profile covers over a million distinct CDR3 sequences, with around 25% appearing a single time and approximately 0.71% taken by the ten largest. The sample was also reused in another study, on T cells of mothers and their children.

This receptor was taken from a girl aged 2-15 years in good health. Input material: blood. The rearrangement uses TRBV3-1 and TRBJ2-7; 7 bases align to TRBD1. The CDR3 bases are TGTGCCAGCAGCCCGCTCATCGACAGGGAGAGCCACTACGAGCAGTACTTC. This sequence encodes CASSPLIDRESHYEQYF.